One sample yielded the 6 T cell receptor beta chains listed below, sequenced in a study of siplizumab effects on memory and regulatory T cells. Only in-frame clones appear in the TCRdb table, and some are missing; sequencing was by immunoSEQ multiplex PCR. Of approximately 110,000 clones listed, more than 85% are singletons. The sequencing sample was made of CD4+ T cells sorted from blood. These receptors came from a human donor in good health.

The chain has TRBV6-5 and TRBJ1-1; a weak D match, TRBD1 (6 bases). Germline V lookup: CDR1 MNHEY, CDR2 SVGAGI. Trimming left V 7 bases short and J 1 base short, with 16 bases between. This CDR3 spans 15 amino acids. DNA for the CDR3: TGTGCCAGCACAAGCGAAGGGGGGAGGAACACTGAAGCTTTCTTT. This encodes CASTSEGGRNTEAFF.

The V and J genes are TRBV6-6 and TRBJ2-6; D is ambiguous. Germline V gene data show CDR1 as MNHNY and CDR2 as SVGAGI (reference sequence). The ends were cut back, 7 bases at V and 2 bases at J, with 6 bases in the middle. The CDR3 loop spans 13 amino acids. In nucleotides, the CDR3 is TGTGCCAGCACTCCGACTGGGGCCAACGTCCTGACTTTC. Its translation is CASTPTGANVLTF.

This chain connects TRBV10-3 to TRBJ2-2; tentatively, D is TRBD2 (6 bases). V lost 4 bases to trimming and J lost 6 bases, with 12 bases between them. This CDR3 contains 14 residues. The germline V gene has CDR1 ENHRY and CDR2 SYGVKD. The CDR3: CAISAGREAGELFF. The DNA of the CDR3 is TGTGCCATCAGTGCTGGCAGGGAGGCCGGGGAGCTGTTTTTT.

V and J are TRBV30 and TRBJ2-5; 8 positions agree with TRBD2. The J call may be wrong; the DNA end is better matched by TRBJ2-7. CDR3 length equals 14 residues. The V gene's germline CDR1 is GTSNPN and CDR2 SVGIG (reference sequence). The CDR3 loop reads CACGGDTRPYEQYF. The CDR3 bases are TGTGCCTGCGGGGGGGATACCCGGCCCTACGAGCAGTACTTC.

This CDR3 reads CASAGGSSYNEQFF. The CDR3 bases are TGCGCCAGCGCGGGGGGGAGCTCCTACAATGAGCAGTTCTTC. The chain combines TRBV5-1 with TRBJ2-1; 9 bases agree with TRBD2. The J segment lost 0 bases and the V segment lost 7 bases, leaving 2 bases of the junction unmatched. The CDR3 contains 14 residues. Germline V gives CDR1 SGHRS, CDR2 YFSETQ.

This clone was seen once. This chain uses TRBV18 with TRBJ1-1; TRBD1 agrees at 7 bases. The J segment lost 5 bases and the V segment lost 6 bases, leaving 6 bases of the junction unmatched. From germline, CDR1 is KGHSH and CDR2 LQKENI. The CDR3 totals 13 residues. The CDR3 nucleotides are TGTGCCAGCTCCACAGGGGTTAGGACTGAAGCTTTCTTT. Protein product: CASSTGVRTEAFF.